The 6 T cell receptor beta chains presented below share a single source sample, sequenced in a study of spatial heterogeneity in lung cancer. Time point in this sample: sample taken at primary tumor resection. TCRdb recomputed calls from the 5' RACE reads with MiXCR, one row per CDR3 protein. The data show a few thousand distinct CDR3 sequences, about 9% seen once. The material was normal lung tissue next to the tumor, obtained at surgery. These receptors were taken from a female donor with early-stage non-small cell lung cancer.

By share, this clonotype counts as medium-sized. This chain joins TRBV18 and TRBJ1-1, with 8 bases identical to TRBD1. After removal of 4 bases from V and 3 bases from J, the junction contained 7 bases not matched to a gene. CDR3 length: 15 residues. CDR1 is KGHSH, CDR2 LQKENI, per germline. Here the CDR3 reads CASSQGQGIHTEAFF. The CDR3 nucleotides read TGTGCCAGCTCACAAGGACAGGGCATACACACTGAAGCTTTCTTT.

Only a few counts were recorded for this clonotype. The chain couples TRBV5-8 to TRBJ2-5; no clear D. V lost 5 bases to trimming and J lost 2 bases, with 13 bases between them. Germline V gene data show CDR1 as SGHTS and CDR2 as YDEGEE. CDR3 length: 14 residues. CDR3 in DNA: TGTGCCAGCAGTCTTTCTCCTAGTCAAGAGACCCAGTACTTC. It yields the protein CASSLSPSQETQYF.

By frequency in the sample, this clonotype is medium-sized. Here the CDR3 DNA reads TGCAGTGCTCGGACTAGCGGGAGTTCGGATACGCAGTATTTT. Translating gives CSARTSGSSDTQYF. V gene TRBV20-1 combines with J gene TRBJ2-3; TRBD2 matches 13 bases. The CDR3 is made up of 14 amino acids. V shed 5 bases, J shed 6 bases, and the junction held 5 bases outside the gene matches. Per the germline V gene, CDR1 is DFQATT and CDR2 is SNEGSKA (reference sequence).

The rearrangement joins TRBV7-9 to TRBJ2-7, with no clear D. CDR1 is SEHNR, CDR2 FQNEAQ, per germline (reference sequence). V was shortened by 0 bases and J by 3 bases, with 3 bases between the two germline ends. The CDR3 loop spans 12 amino acids. DNA for the CDR3: TGTGCCAGCAGCTTAGCGTTCTACGAGCAGTACTTC. As protein: CASSLAFYEQYF.

This rearrangement joins TRBV7-6 to TRBJ2-2, with TRBD2 matching over 11 bases. CDR1 and CDR2 (germline): SGHVS, FNYEAQ. The CDR3 length is 16 residues. The V and J ends lost 5 bases and 4 bases, in that order; junction bases with no gene match: 6. CDR3 residues: CASSLGLAGATGELFF. The DNA for the CDR3 is TGTGCCAGCAGCCTCGGACTAGCGGGTGCCACCGGGGAGCTGTTTTTT.

This clonotype was counted ten times or more. This rearrangement joins TRBV7-6 to TRBJ1-3, with D unclear. V dropped 5 bases and J dropped 0 bases, with 8 bases sitting between them. CDR3 length: 14 amino acids. Germline V gives CDR1 SGHVS, CDR2 FNYEAQ. The CDR3 DNA reads as TGTGCCAGCAGCCCCCTGAGCTCTGGAAACACCATATATTTT. Translating it yields CASSPLSSGNTIYF.